Each of the 7 T cell receptor beta chains below was sequenced from the same sample in a study of blood T cell repertoires in COVID-19. Libraries were prepared by immunoSEQ multiplex PCR; TCRdb keeps only in-frame clonotypes and omits some of them. The repertoire holds more than 200,000 clones, with 80% to 85% as singletons. The specimen was peripheral blood. The receptors shown here come from a woman older than 75 with COVID-19, enrolled during active disease.

This chain links TRBV4-2 with TRBJ1-1; tentative D call: TRBD1 (5 bases). V dropped 4 bases and J dropped 3 bases, with 18 bases sitting between them. The CDR3 has 16 residues. Germline assignment: CDR1 LGHNA and CDR2 YNFKEQ. For the CDR3, the DNA is TGTGCCAGCAGCCCCTCAGGGTCCGTTTCGCACACTGAAGCTTTCTTT. Its protein product is CASSPSGSVSHTEAFF.

The gene calls are TRBV2 and TRBJ1-5, with TRBD1 matching over 8 bases. The CDR3 sequence is 15 residues long. Germline CDR1 reads SNHLY; CDR2 reads FYNNEI. Germline trimming cut 4 bases from V and 7 bases from J; bases unmatched to any gene: 9. The CDR3 DNA reads TGTGCCAGCAGTGGGGGACAGGTCGATTACCAGCCCCAGCATTTT. It encodes CASSGGQVDYQPQHF.

The V and J genes are TRBV14 and TRBJ1-5; 9 nucleotides align to TRBD1. The V gene end was trimmed by 4 bases and the J gene end by 4 bases; junction bases not matched to a gene: 5. CDR3 length: 15 amino acids. CDR1 and CDR2 (germline): SGHDN, FVKESK. The CDR3: CASSLSGQGNQPQHF. The CDR3 coding sequence is TGTGCCAGCAGCCTATCCGGACAGGGGAATCAGCCCCAGCATTTT.

V is TRBV5-1 and J is TRBJ2-3, with 8 bases fitting TRBD2. From germline, CDR1 is SGHRS and CDR2 YFSETQ. CDR3 length: 18 amino acids. V lost 0 bases and J lost 2; bases outside the gene matches: 11. The CDR3 is CASSLVVWERGNTDTQYF. The CDR3 DNA follows: TGCGCCAGCAGCTTGGTCGTATGGGAGCGGGGGAACACAGATACGCAGTATTTT.

A few counts support this clone. This chain joins TRBV3-1 (or the pseudogene TRBV3-2) and TRBJ1-3; 8 positions agree with TRBD1. With 6 bases clipped from V and 3 bases from J, the junction kept 7 bases outside the gene matches. The germline gives CDR1 LGHDT, CDR2 YNNKEL (reference sequence). The CDR3 runs 15 residues. The CDR3 sequence: CASRSGQAIGNTIYF. The CDR3, as DNA: TGTGCCAGCAGGTCGGGACAGGCGATTGGAAACACCATATATTTT.

The gene calls are TRBV30 and TRBJ1-6; unclear D gene. The germline V gene has CDR1 GTSNPN and CDR2 SVGIG (reference sequence). Trimming shortened V by 5 bases and J by 4 bases, and 15 bases separated the two germline ends. This CDR3 has 15 residues. The CDR3 nucleotides read TGTGCCTGGGAACTTCGGGATCTTTATAATTCACCCCTCCACTTT. Protein: CAWELRDLYNSPLHF.

V is TRBV9 and J is TRBJ1-4; maybe TRBD1 (5 bases). The CDR3 covers 13 residues. V lost 3 bases, J lost 10 bases, and 13 bases lay in between. Per the germline V gene, CDR1 is SGDLS and CDR2 is YYNGEE. CDR3 sequence: CASSGQWQGKLFF. The CDR3 DNA reads TGTGCCAGCAGCGGACAGTGGCAGGGAAAACTGTTTTTT.